The next 20 T cell receptor beta chains were all read from a single sample in a study of T cell responses to AZD1222 COVID-19 vaccine. Clones were read by immunoSEQ multiplex PCR, and TCRdb kept only the in-frame ones, dropping some. The data hold 90,000 to 120,000 clones, with about nine tenths observed a single time. The sample in question was peripheral blood, obtained 28 days after the second AZD1222 dose. These receptors were taken from an adult who received the AZD1222 COVID-19 vaccine.

The chain employs TRBV15 and TRBJ1-4, with a weak D call TRBD1 (5 bases). Germline values: CDR1 LNHNV, CDR2 YYDKDF (reference sequence). The CDR3 length is 12 residues. V was shortened by 11 bases and J by 8 bases, with 15 bases between the two germline ends. Here the CDR3 DNA reads TGTGCCTACCGAGACAGAGACGAAAAACTGTTTTTT. This encodes CAYRDRDEKLFF.

The chain joins TRBV24-1 to TRBJ2-3, with a possible D match to TRBD1 (6 bases). Germline V gene data show CDR1 as KGHDR and CDR2 as SFDVKD. Trimming left V 1 base short and J 2 bases short, with 12 bases between. The CDR3 totals 16 residues. CDR3 sequence: CATSDFPRGATDTQYF. DNA of the CDR3: TGTGCCACCAGTGATTTTCCCAGGGGCGCCACAGATACGCAGTATTTT.

The chain uses TRBV19 and TRBJ1-5, with D maybe TRBD1 (6 bases). CDR1 LNHDA and CDR2 SQIVND come from the germline V gene (reference sequence). The CDR3 consists of 14 residues. The V and J ends lost 3 bases and 9 bases respectively, with 15 bases between them. This chain's CDR3 is CASSISGGRGPQHF. The CDR3 DNA reads TGTGCCAGTAGTATTTCGGGGGGCCGGGGGCCCCAGCATTTT. Full variable domain (outside the CDR3, taken from reference TRBV19 and TRBJ1-5): DGGITQSPKYLFRKEGQNVTLSCEQNLNHDAMYWYRQDPGQGLRLIYYSQIVNDFQKGDIAEGYSVSREKKESFPLTVTSAQKNPTAFYLCASSISGGRGPQHFGDGTRLSIL.

The V call is TRBV12-3 or TRBV12-4, the J call TRBJ2-3; D remains ambiguous. Trimming cost V 6 bases and J 2 bases, with 9 bases left between them. The CDR3 has 13 amino acids. As DNA, the CDR3 is TGTGCCAGCAGACCGGATTACACAGATACGCAGTATTTT. Translated, it gives CASRPDYTDTQYF.

The DNA for the CDR3 is TGTGCCAGCAGTTGGGGGGGCCGGACTGAAGCTTTCTTT. Its translation: CASSWGGRTEAFF. The J gene is TRBJ1-1, the V gene TRBV12-3 or TRBV12-4; perhaps TRBD1 as D (6 bases). The CDR3 is 13 residues long. V lost 4 bases and J 5 bases, leaving 11 bases between the germline ends.

The chain links TRBV7-2 to TRBJ2-2, with D possibly being TRBD2 (5 bases). The germline V and J ends were trimmed by 5 bases and 0 bases, with 13 bases remaining between them. This CDR3 spans 16 amino acids. The germline gives CDR1 SGHTA, CDR2 FQGNSA. The CDR3 sequence is CASSRQRRPNTGELFF. CDR3 in DNA: TGTGCCAGCAGCCGTCAGCGGAGACCGAACACCGGGGAGCTGTTTTTT.

The chain employs TRBV27 and TRBJ1-6; the D is unclear. Trimming pared 2 bases from V and 3 bases from J, leaving 11 bases between. Germline CDR1 MNHEY, CDR2 SMNVEV (reference sequence). The CDR3 totals 16 residues. In nucleotides, the CDR3 is TGTGCCAGCAGTTTAGATCTGTTAAACTATAATTCACCCCTCCACTTT. This codes for CASSLDLLNYNSPLHF.

The chain links TRBV5-4 to TRBJ2-6; a possible D gene is TRBD1 (6 bases). This CDR3 region has 20 residues. Germline V gene lookup returns CDR1 SGHNT and CDR2 YYREEE (reference sequence). Trimming cost V 0 bases and J 2 bases, with 21 bases left between them. The CDR3 protein is CASSLEADRRRVPGANVLTF. As DNA, the CDR3 is TGTGCCAGCAGCTTGGAGGCGGACAGAAGAAGGGTCCCTGGGGCCAACGTCCTGACTTTC.

A single count supports this clone. The chain uses TRBV30 and TRBJ1-2, with D unresolved. Trimming removed 0 bases at V and 1 base at J, with 6 bases between. The CDR3 extends over 13 amino acids. Germline V lookup: CDR1 GTSNPN, CDR2 SVGIG (reference sequence). CDR3 bases: TGTGCCTGGAGTGTAATGGATAACTATGGCTACACCTTC. It yields the protein CAWSVMDNYGYTF.

The V call is TRBV5-4, the J call TRBJ1-2; the match to TRBD1 covers 10 bases. CDR1 is SGHNT and CDR2 is YYREEE in the germline V gene (reference sequence). J gave up 8 bases and V 10 bases, and 14 bases lay outside the gene matches. The CDR3 consists of 14 residues. The chain's CDR3 is CASSRDRGGGGYTF. The CDR3 region has the DNA TGTGCCTCTTCCCGGGACAGGGGTGGTGGAGGCTACACCTTC.

The J gene is TRBJ2-7, the V gene TRBV4-1, with 9 positions matching TRBD1. V shed 3 bases, J shed 2 bases, and the junction held 5 bases outside the gene matches. Germline V gene sequence: CDR1 MGHRA, CDR2 YSYEKL. The length of the CDR3 is 15 residues. CDR3 residues: CASSQGQGQAYEQYF. Written as DNA, the CDR3 is TGCGCCAGCAGCCAGGGACAGGGTCAAGCCTACGAGCAGTACTTC.

The V gene is TRBV9, the J gene TRBJ2-2; D may be TRBD2 (7 bases). The CDR3 spans 14 residues. CDR1 SGDLS and CDR2 YYNGEE come from the germline V gene. With 0 bases removed from V and 10 bases from J, the gap between germline ends came to 13 bases. CDR3 amino acids: CASSVAAGAVELFF. The CDR3 nucleotides are TGTGCCAGCAGCGTAGCGGCGGGGGCGGTGGAGCTGTTTTTT.

This clone was seen more than once but under ten times. V gene TRBV11-2 combines with J gene TRBJ2-1, with D tentatively TRBD1 (5 bases). The CDR3 contains 14 residues. The V gene lost 5 bases and the J gene lost 4 bases, with 12 bases spanning the gap. The germline V gene has CDR1 SGHAT and CDR2 FQNNGV. The CDR3 loop is CASSPRQSYNEQFF. Written as DNA, the CDR3 is TGTGCCAGCAGCCCCCGACAGTCATACAATGAGCAGTTCTTC.

Turning to this clone: Compared with germline, one end of the junction differs, possibly owing to a read error. The DNA of the CDR3 is TGCGCCAGCACCTTGATCCCAGGCAATGAGCAGTTCTTC. Translated, it gives CASTLIPGNEQFF. The rearrangement joins TRBV5-1 to TRBJ2-1; D remains ambiguous. The CDR3 sequence is 13 residues long. Germline lookup yields CDR1 SGHRS and CDR2 YFSETQ.

This chain joins TRBV9 and TRBJ2-2; the D gene is possibly TRBD1 (6 bases). Germline CDR1 SGDLS, CDR2 YYNGEE. The CDR3 has 14 amino acids. V was trimmed by 7 bases and J by 2 bases, leaving 12 bases between them. The chain's CDR3 is CASGQGQNTGELFF. DNA for the CDR3: TGTGCCAGCGGCCAGGGACAAAACACCGGGGAGCTGTTTTTT.

The chain carries TRBV18 and TRBJ2-5; perhaps D is TRBD1 or TRBD2 (5 bases each). This CDR3 is built from 14 residues. CDR1 and CDR2 from the germline V gene are KGHSH and LQKENI. V was shortened by 1 base and J by 5 bases, with 11 bases between the two germline ends. The CDR3 sequence: CASSPRGRRETQYF. In DNA, the CDR3 is TGTGCCAGCTCACCACGGGGGAGAAGGGAGACCCAGTACTTC.

The chain couples TRBV3-1 (or the pseudogene TRBV3-2) to TRBJ2-5, with D hard to call. There are 11 residues in the CDR3. The ends were cut back, 7 bases at V and 3 bases at J, with 6 bases in the middle. Per the germline V gene, CDR1 is LGHDT and CDR2 is YNNKEL (reference sequence). In nucleotides, the CDR3 is TGTGCCAGCACCCTTAAAGAGACCCAGTACTTC. Its protein product is CASTLKETQYF.

The genes are TRBV5-1 and TRBJ2-1; D possibly corresponds to TRBD2 (6 bases). The V and J ends lost 0 bases and 6 bases respectively, with 13 bases between them. There are 15 residues in the CDR3. CDR1 and CDR2 (germline): SGHRS, YFSETQ. Here the CDR3 reads CASSLALAGPNEQFF. For the CDR3, the DNA is TGCGCCAGCAGCTTGGCCCTCGCGGGACCCAATGAGCAGTTCTTC.

The CDR3 DNA follows: TGTGCCATCCTAGGGCCTTCCGGGGAGCTGTTTTTT. Translation: CAILGPSGELFF. The V call is TRBV19, the J call TRBJ2-2; D is unresolved. In germline, CDR1 is LNHDA, CDR2 SQIVND (reference sequence). CDR3 length equals 12 residues. The V and J ends lost 10 bases and 6 bases respectively, with 12 bases between them. Looking up the rest from reference TRBV19 and TRBJ2-2 gives the full variable domain: DGGITQSPKYLFRKEGQNVTLSCEQNLNHDAMYWYRQDPGQGLRLIYYSQIVNDFQKGDIAEGYSVSREKKESFPLTVTSAQKNPTAFYLCAILGPSGELFFGEGSRLTVL.

This chain joins TRBV5-1 and TRBJ2-7; TRBD1 matches at 8 bases. The length of the CDR3 is 15 residues. With 2 bases clipped from V and 5 bases from J, the junction kept 9 bases outside the gene matches. CDR1 and CDR2 from the germline V gene are SGHRS and YFSETQ. The CDR3 sequence: CASSFSGQGRDEQYF. CDR3 nucleotides: TGCGCCAGCAGCTTTAGCGGACAGGGAAGGGACGAGCAGTACTTC.